This TCR beta chain was recorded in a study of T cells in Graves' hyperthyroidism and ophthalmopathy. Amplified TCR beta CDR3 regions derived from RNA transcripts. The HTBI primer set was used in a first-round RT-PCR of the TCR CDR3. TCRdb re-derived calls from the multiplex PCR reads in MiXCR, one entry per CDR3 protein. This table holds under 400,000 distinct CDR3 sequences, approximately 15% found once. Study-wide results and caveats: Also found in blood were most expanded thyroid clonotypes above 0.001.

If no ophthalmopathy progression occurred within 18 months, Graves' hyperthyroidism was stable. Cells are PBMCs isolated from 9 to 10 ml of fresh blood. The CDR3 loop spans 15 amino acids. Germline V lookup: CDR1 MNHEY, CDR2 SMNVEV (reference sequence). Trimming left V 7 bases short and J 1 base short, with 16 bases between. The sample holds a few counts of this clonotype. Its specificity is not known. The TCR sequence derives from a woman aged 55-70 years with Graves' hyperthyroidism. The J gene is TRBJ1-1, the V gene TRBV27, with D perhaps matching TRBD1 (5 bases). Material: blood. The CDR3 DNA reads as TGTGCCAGCAAGAAAGGGGCGCCATGGAACACTGAAGCTTTCTTT. It is translated as CASKKGAPWNTEAFF.